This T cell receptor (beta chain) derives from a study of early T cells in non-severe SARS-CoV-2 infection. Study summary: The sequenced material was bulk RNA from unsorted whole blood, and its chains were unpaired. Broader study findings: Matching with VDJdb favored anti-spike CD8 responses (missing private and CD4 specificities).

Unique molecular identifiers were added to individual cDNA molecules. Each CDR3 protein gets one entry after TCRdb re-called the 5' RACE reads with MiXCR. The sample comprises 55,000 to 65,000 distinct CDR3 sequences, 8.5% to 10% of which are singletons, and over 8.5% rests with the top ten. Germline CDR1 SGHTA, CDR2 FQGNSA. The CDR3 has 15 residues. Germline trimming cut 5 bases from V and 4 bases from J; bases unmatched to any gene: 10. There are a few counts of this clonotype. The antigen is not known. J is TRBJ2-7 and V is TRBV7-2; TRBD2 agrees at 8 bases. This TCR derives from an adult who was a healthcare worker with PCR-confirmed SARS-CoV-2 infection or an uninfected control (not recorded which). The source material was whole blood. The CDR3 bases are TGTGCCAGCAGCATTTCTGGGACTAGGGATTACGAGCAGTACTTC. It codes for CASSISGTRDYEQYF. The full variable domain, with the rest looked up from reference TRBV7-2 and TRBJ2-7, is GAGVSQSPSNKVTEKGKDVELRCDPISGHTALYWYRQSLGQGLEFLIYFQGNSAPDKSGLPSDRFSAERTGGSVSTLTIQRTQQEDSAVYLCASSISGTRDYEQYFGPGTRLTVT.